This T cell receptor beta chain stems from a study of T cell responses to AZD1222 COVID-19 vaccine. Across the whole study: Analysis merged second doses at about 4 or about 12 weeks.

Germline loops: CDR1 SGHVS, CDR2 FQNEAQ. V was shortened by 5 bases and J by 4 bases, with 17 bases between the two germline ends. The CDR3 is 16 amino acids. Study-wide results and limits: Donors were chiefly white British, with a greater number of females, and clonal diversity was perhaps underestimated. Just a handful of AZD1222 recipients tested seropositive at baseline. Across spike, vaccine-associated CD4 TCRs were found, dominant at 160-218 and 743-854.

On this clone: Antigen unknown.

Here immunoSEQ multiplex PCR was the method, and the copy in TCRdb shows in-frame clones only, minus some. The table lists around 99,000 clones, about nine tenths of them singletons. Sequenced here: peripheral blood, sampled on day 0 of AZD1222 vaccination. This rearrangement joins TRBV7-8 to TRBJ1-4, with a possible D match to TRBD1 (5 bases). The sequence derives from an adult in good health. The CDR3 nucleotides read TGTGCCAGCAGCCCCCAACGGGGCAGGGTTAATGAAAAACTGTTTTTT. This codes for CASSPQRGRVNEKLFF.